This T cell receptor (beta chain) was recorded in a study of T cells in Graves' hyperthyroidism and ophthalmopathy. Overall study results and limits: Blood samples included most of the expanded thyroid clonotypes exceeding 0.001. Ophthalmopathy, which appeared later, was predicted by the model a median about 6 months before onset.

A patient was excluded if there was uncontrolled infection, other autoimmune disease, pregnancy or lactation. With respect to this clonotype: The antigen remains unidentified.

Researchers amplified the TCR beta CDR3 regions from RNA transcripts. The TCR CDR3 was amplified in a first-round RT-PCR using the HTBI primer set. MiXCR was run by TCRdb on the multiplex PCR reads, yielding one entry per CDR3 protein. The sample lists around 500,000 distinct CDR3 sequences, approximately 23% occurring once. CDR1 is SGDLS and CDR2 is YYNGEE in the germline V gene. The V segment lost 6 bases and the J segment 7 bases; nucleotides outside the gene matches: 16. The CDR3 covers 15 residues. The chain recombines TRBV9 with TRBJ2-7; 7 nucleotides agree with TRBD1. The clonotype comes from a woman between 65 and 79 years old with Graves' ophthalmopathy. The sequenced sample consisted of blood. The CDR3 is CASTLNRGVSVEQYF. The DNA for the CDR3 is TGTGCCAGCACCCTAAACAGGGGTGTCTCCGTAGAGCAGTACTTC.